The TCR beta chain under discussion was sequenced for a study of T cell changes during pregnancy in multiple sclerosis. V shed 1 base and J shed 3 bases, with 17 bases lying between them. CDR1 is SGDLS and CDR2 is YYNGEE in the germline V gene. There are 16 residues in the CDR3. Assay: immunoSEQ multiplex PCR; the TCRdb copy retains only in-frame clones and omits some. The sample has under 6,000 clones; more than 75% are singletons. This TCR was recovered from a female donor in good health, enrolled as a control in a pregnancy study. The chain has TRBV9 and TRBJ2-7; possible D gene TRBD2, 7 bases. Specimen: CD8+ T cells from peripheral blood mononuclear cells, collected in the second trimester of pregnancy. The CDR3 loop is CASSVMGGGNFYEQYF. CDR3 bases: TGTGCCAGCAGCGTAATGGGAGGGGGTAATTTCTACGAGCAGTACTTC.